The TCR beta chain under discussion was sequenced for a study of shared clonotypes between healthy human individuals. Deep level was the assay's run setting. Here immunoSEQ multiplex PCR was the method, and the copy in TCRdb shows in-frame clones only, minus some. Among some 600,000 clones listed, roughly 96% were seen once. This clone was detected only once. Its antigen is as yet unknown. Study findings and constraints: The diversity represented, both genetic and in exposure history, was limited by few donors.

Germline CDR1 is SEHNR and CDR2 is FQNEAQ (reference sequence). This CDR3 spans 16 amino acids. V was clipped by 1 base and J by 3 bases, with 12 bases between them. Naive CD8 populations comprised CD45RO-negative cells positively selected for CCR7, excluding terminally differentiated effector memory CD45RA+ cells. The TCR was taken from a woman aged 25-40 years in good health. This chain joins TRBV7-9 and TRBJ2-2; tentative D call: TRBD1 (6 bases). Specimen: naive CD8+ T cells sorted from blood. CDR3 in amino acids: CASSLEVKGDTGELFF. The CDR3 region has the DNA TGTGCCAGCAGCTTAGAGGTGAAGGGGGACACCGGGGAGCTGTTTTTT.